This TCR beta chain appears in the sequencing data of a study of human T cells and chemical hapten exposure. Germline V CDR1 and CDR2: MNHEY, SMNVEV (reference sequence). The CDR3 consists of 15 residues. The V and J ends lost 5 bases and 8 bases respectively, with 18 bases between them. In TCRdb, the RACE reads were re-called with MiXCR into one record per CDR3 protein. Of more than 80,000 distinct CDR3 sequences in the sample, 11% are singletons; the top ten hold around 3.1%. Time point defined: pre-sensitization, week 0. Treatment reported: therapeutic diphenylcyclopropenone sensitization with weekly scalp DPC. Unfractionated whole blood yielded total RNA. Of note for this clonotype: The CDR3 carries no conserved terminal phenylalanine or tryptophan, so it likely arises from a read error.

The gene calls are TRBV27 and TRBJ1-4; D possibly corresponds to TRBD1 (6 bases). The specimen was whole blood, collected in connection with sensitization to the hapten diphenylcyclopropenone (DPC). The TCR sequence derives from a woman aged 60-75 years with alopecia areata. Some clones in this sample may be carry-over from other donors' samples. CDR3 bases: TGTGCCAGCAGTGATAGAGTGGCAGGGGACGAAAAACTGTTTCTT. It is translated as CASSDRVAGDEKLFL.